The T cell receptor (beta chain) described here comes from a study of control samples from healthy donors and cancer patients. Sequenced by immunoSEQ multiplex PCR; TCRdb stores in-frame clones only, minus some. The sample contains about 46,000 clones, 88% of which appear only once. Between the trimmed V and J ends, which lost 6 bases and 6 bases, there was a span of 12 bases. CDR3 length equals 13 residues. Looked up from germline, CDR1 is SGHNT and CDR2 is YYREEE (reference sequence). The rearrangement uses TRBV5-4 and TRBJ2-2, with TRBD2 as a possible D gene (5 bases). The TCR sequence derives from a man aged 45 to 65 with head and neck cancer. The sample consisted of PBMCs. The CDR3, as DNA: TGTGCCAGCAAACCCTGGGGAGCCGGGGAGCTGTTTTTT. Its protein is CASKPWGAGELFF.